Each of the 18 T cell receptor beta chains below was sequenced from the same sample in a study of T cells in Graves' hyperthyroidism and ophthalmopathy. Authors of the study amplified TCR beta CDR3 regions from RNA transcripts. The study used the HTBI primer set for a first-round RT-PCR of the TCR CDR3. TCRdb re-called the multiplex PCR reads through MiXCR, storing one row per CDR3 protein. The data hold approximately 740,000 distinct CDR3 sequences, with 12% to 15% observed a single time. Sequenced material: blood. The receptors derive from a woman between 18 and 29 years old with Graves' hyperthyroidism.

This clonotype was picked up many times. CDR3 nucleotide sequence: TGTGCCAGCAGCCCTTACACCGGGGAGCTGTTTTTT. Amino acids: CASSPYTGELFF. The chain carries TRBV18 and TRBJ2-2; D not certain. Trimming removed 8 bases at V and 3 bases at J, with 7 bases between. From germline, CDR1 is KGHSH and CDR2 LQKENI. The CDR3 length is 12 residues. Together with reference TRBV18 and TRBJ2-2, the CDR3 gives the full variable domain: NAGVMQNPRHLVRRRGQEARLRCSPMKGHSHVYWYRQLPEEGLKFMVYLQKENIIDESGMPKERFSAEFPKEGPSILRIQQVVRGDSAAYFCASSPYTGELFFGEGSRLTVL.

The CDR3 DNA sequence: TGCGCCAGCAGCCCCTACGCGGTTGAGGCCTACAATGAGCAGTTCTTC. Translated: CASSPYAVEAYNEQFF. V gene TRBV5-1 combines with J gene TRBJ2-1; no definite D call. This CDR3 region has 16 residues. Germline V gene lookup returns CDR1 SGHRS and CDR2 YFSETQ. Trimming shortened V by 4 bases and J by 2 bases, and 16 bases separated the two germline ends.

A single count supports this clonotype. Mismatch with germline at one junction end may stem from a read error. The chain carries TRBV29-1 and TRBJ1-1; 7 nucleotides match TRBD1. Germline V gene lookup returns CDR1 SQVTM and CDR2 ANQGSEA. The CDR3 is 14 residues long. This chain's CDR3 is CSAPGGTMNTEALF. CDR3 DNA sequence: TGCAGCGCCCCAGGGGGGACCATGAACACTGAAGCTCTCTTT.

This clonotype appeared a single time. A much larger clone sits a single nucleotide away, making a read error possible. This chain joins TRBV6-2 or TRBV6-3 and TRBJ2-5, with TRBD2 as a possible D gene (6 bases). Germline CDR1 is MNHEY and CDR2 is SVGEGT. The CDR3 sequence is 13 residues long. The CDR3, as DNA: TGTGCCAGCAGTTATAATGATCGGGAGAACCAGTACTTC. This encodes CASSYNDRENQYF.

This clonotype was seen a handful of times. The rearrangement joins TRBV4-3 to TRBJ1-4; D is uncertain. Trimming removed 0 bases from V and 7 bases from J, with 15 bases in between. Germline V gene lookup returns CDR1 LGHNA and CDR2 YSLEER. The CDR3 extends over 16 amino acids. CDR3 nucleotide sequence: TGCGCCAGCAGCCAAGAGTTCGGTCCTTCTGGTGAAAAACTGTTTTTT. Its translation: CASSQEFGPSGEKLFF.

The rearrangement uses TRBV7-8 and TRBJ2-7; TRBD2 matches at 12 bases. CDR1 SGHVS and CDR2 FQNEAQ come from the germline V gene. Unmatched junction bases numbered 9, after V lost 0 bases and J lost 3 bases. The CDR3 extends over 18 amino acids. The CDR3 reads CASSLAGVGLAGNYEQYF. The DNA for the CDR3 is TGTGCCAGCAGCTTAGCGGGGGTTGGACTAGCGGGAAACTACGAGCAGTACTTC.

The table lists this clonotype with many counts. The CDR3 reads CASSLRANNQPQHF. CDR3 nucleotides: TGTGCCAGCTCATTGCGGGCCAACAATCAGCCCCAGCATTTT. The chain uses TRBV18 and TRBJ1-5; D not certain. V lost 5 bases and J 3 bases, leaving 11 bases between the germline ends. CDR3 length: 14 amino acids. CDR1 and CDR2 from the germline V gene are KGHSH and LQKENI.

This chain links TRBV28 with TRBJ2-6; TRBD2 aligns across 11 bases. In germline, CDR1 is MDHEN, CDR2 SYDVKM. V shed 7 bases, J shed 0 bases, and the junction held 5 bases outside the gene matches. The CDR3 is made up of 17 amino acids. The CDR3 region is CASTLAGGFSGANVLTF. The CDR3 nucleotides are TGTGCCAGCACTCTAGCGGGAGGTTTCTCTGGGGCCAACGTCCTGACTTTC.

In its sample, this clonotype was seen a few times. The chain couples TRBV15 to TRBJ2-5, with D possibly TRBD2 on 6 matching bases. The CDR3 is 15 residues long. The germline gives CDR1 LNHNV, CDR2 YYDKDF (reference sequence). V lost 0 bases to trimming and J lost 2 bases, with 10 bases between them. CDR3 DNA sequence: TGTGCCACCAGCAGAGATCTAGCGAGTCAAGAGACCCAGTACTTC. The encoded protein is CATSRDLASQETQYF. Using reference TRBV15 and TRBJ2-5 for the parts outside the CDR3, the full variable domain is DAMVIQNPRYQVTQFGKPVTLSCSQTLNHNVMYWYQQKSSQAPKLLFHYYDKDFNNEADTPDNFQSRRPNTSFCFLDIRSPGLGDTAMYLCATSRDLASQETQYFGPGTRLLVL.

This clonotype was found a few times. The rearrangement joins TRBV20-1 to TRBJ1-2, with D maybe TRBD1 (5 bases). V lost 6 bases to trimming and J lost 0 bases, with 14 bases between them. Germline CDR1 is DFQATT and CDR2 is SNEGSKA (reference sequence). This CDR3 region has 14 residues. CDR3 amino acids: CSAGAGVANYGYTF. For the CDR3, the DNA is TGCAGTGCGGGCGCGGGGGTAGCTAACTATGGCTACACCTTC.

This clonotype was seen ten or more times. CDR3 DNA: TGTGCCAGCAGCCTAAGCGGGCCCGCTTTTGGTACGCAGTATTTT. Translating gives CASSLSGPAFGTQYF. The chain links TRBV11-2 to TRBJ2-3, with D possibly being TRBD2 (6 bases). The CDR3 has 15 amino acids. The germline CDR1 and CDR2 sequences are SGHAT and FQNNGV. V lost 5 bases, J lost 8 bases, and 20 bases lay in between.

This clonotype was detected only a few times. The chain recombines TRBV15 with TRBJ1-4; TRBD1 matches 9 bases. In germline, CDR1 is LNHNV, CDR2 YYDKDF (reference sequence). The CDR3 is 15 residues long. The trim removed 3 bases at V and 5 bases at J, leaving 4 bases unmatched. The DNA of the CDR3 is TGTGCCACCAGCAGGGAACAGGGGGCAAATGAAAAACTGTTTTTT. It translates to CATSREQGANEKLFF.

This clonotype has at least ten counts. The V gene is TRBV28, the J gene TRBJ1-5, with D possibly matching TRBD1 (5 bases). The V end lost 2 bases, the J end lost 1 base, and 15 bases lay between the germline ends. Germline CDR1 is MDHEN and CDR2 is SYDVKM. CDR3 length: 17 residues. In DNA form, the CDR3 reads TGTGCCAGCAGTTTAGTTCCAGCAGGGTTGAGCAATCAGCCCCAGCATTTT. Protein product: CASSLVPAGLSNQPQHF. The full variable domain, its missing parts supplied by reference TRBV28 and TRBJ1-5, is DVKVTQSSRYLVKRTGEKVFLECVQDMDHENMFWYRQDPGLGLRLIYFSYDVKMKEKGDIPEGYSVSREKKERFSLILESASTNQTSMYLCASSLVPAGLSNQPQHFGDGTRLSIL.

In the case of this clonotype: A much larger clone sits a single nucleotide away, making a read error possible. The rearrangement joins TRBV5-6 to TRBJ2-7, with D perhaps given as TRBD1 or TRBD2 (5 bases each). The last part of the DNA fits TRBJ2-1 better; the J call may be wrong. Germline CDR1 SGHDT, CDR2 YYEEEE. This CDR3 has 15 residues. The CDR3 here is CASSLADSPDYEQFF. The CDR3 coding sequence is TGTGCCAGCAGCTTGGCCGACAGTCCAGACTACGAGCAGTTCTTC.

The chain recombines TRBV6-2 or TRBV6-3 with TRBJ2-3; TRBD2 matches 12 bases. The CDR3 has 15 residues. The J segment lost 3 bases and the V segment lost 8 bases, leaving 6 bases of the junction unmatched. The V gene's germline CDR1 is MNHEY and CDR2 SVGEGT. CDR3 protein: CASEPSGRATDTQYF. The CDR3 coding sequence is TGTGCCAGCGAACCTAGCGGGAGGGCGACAGATACGCAGTATTTT.

The chain joins TRBV3-1 to TRBJ1-2, with D maybe TRBD1 (5 bases). Germline lookup yields CDR1 LGHDT and CDR2 YNNKEL (reference sequence). This CDR3 spans 14 amino acids. The V gene lost 4 bases and the J gene lost 4 bases, with 13 bases spanning the gap. The CDR3 reads CASSRGGGSYGYTF. CDR3 nucleotides: TGTGCCAGCAGCCGCGGGGGAGGGAGCTATGGCTACACCTTC.

This clonotype was detected only a few times. The chain links TRBV7-9 to TRBJ2-7; D remains unclear. CDR3 length equals 15 residues. Trimming left V 5 bases short and J 3 bases short, with 17 bases between. CDR1 is SEHNR and CDR2 is FQNEAQ in the germline V gene (reference sequence). CDR3 in DNA: TGTGCCAGCAGCCCATTGGACGGCGGAAACTACGAGCAGTACTTC. Protein: CASSPLDGGNYEQYF.

This clonotype was found many times. This chain uses TRBV18 with TRBJ2-7, with D perhaps matching TRBD1 or TRBD2 (5 bases each). The V and J ends lost 0 bases and 0 bases respectively, with 9 bases between them. The CDR3 loop spans 15 amino acids. Germline CDR1 KGHSH, CDR2 LQKENI. CDR3 DNA: TGTGCCAGCTCACCACCCGAGGGGAGCTCCTACGAGCAGTACTTC. Its translation is CASSPPEGSSYEQYF.